What follows are 9 T cell receptor beta chains derived from one specimen sequenced in a study of blood T cell repertoires in COVID-19. Assay: immunoSEQ multiplex PCR; the TCRdb copy retains only in-frame clones and omits some. The repertoire includes fewer than 350,000 clones, approximately 87% of them detected once, and 9.5% to 15% sits in the top ten. The sequencing input was peripheral blood. The origin of the receptors is a woman between 25 and 40 years old with COVID-19, enrolled during active disease.

The J gene is TRBJ2-1, the V gene TRBV6-6; TRBD1 aligns across 7 bases. Germline V gives CDR1 MNHNY, CDR2 SVGAGI (reference sequence). The CDR3 runs to 14 residues. The trim removed 6 bases at V and 7 bases at J, leaving 9 bases unmatched. CDR3 loop: CASRETGSVNEQFF. Written as DNA, the CDR3 is TGTGCCAGCAGGGAGACAGGGTCGGTAAATGAGCAGTTCTTC.

Worth noting for this clone: The sample holds other DNA sequences that translate to the same CDR3. The J gene is TRBJ1-1, the V gene TRBV19; perhaps TRBD1 as D (5 bases). Trimming took 7 bases from V and 4 from J, leaving 7 bases between them. The CDR3 totals 11 residues. Germline-derived CDR1 and CDR2 are LNHDA and SQIVND (reference sequence). For the CDR3, the DNA is TGTGCCAGTATTAGGGGCACTGAAGCTTTCTTT. It translates to CASIRGTEAFF.

This CDR3 is CASSLVQGTNEQFF. Written as DNA, the CDR3 is TGTGCCAGCAGCTTAGTTCAGGGTACCAATGAGCAGTTCTTC. The chain employs TRBV11-3 and TRBJ2-1; tentatively, D is TRBD1 (5 bases). This CDR3 has 14 amino acids. Trimming left V 1 base short and J 6 bases short, with 10 bases between. Germline V gives CDR1 SGHNT, CDR2 YENEEA.

This clone was seen only once. The chain combines TRBV19 with TRBJ1-1; D ambiguous. The CDR3 consists of 13 residues. From germline, CDR1 is LNHDA and CDR2 SQIVND (reference sequence). V gave up 8 bases and J gave up 4 bases, with 14 bases separating them. CDR3 bases: TGTGCCAGTGCGCGGGCTAGTTCCACTGAAGCTTTCTTT. Amino acids: CASARASSTEAFF.

The chain recombines TRBV7-9 with TRBJ1-1; the match to TRBD1 covers 7 bases. From germline, CDR1 is SEHNR and CDR2 FQNEAQ (reference sequence). CDR3 length equals 12 residues. The trim removed 5 bases at V and 7 bases at J, leaving 4 bases unmatched. Here the CDR3 DNA reads TGTGCCAGCAGCCCTCAGGGGGTTGAAGCTTTCTTT. Translated, it gives CASSPQGVEAFF.

This clone was picked up a small number of times. V is TRBV2 and J is TRBJ2-2, with a tentative D call TRBD1 (5 bases). Germline V CDR1 and CDR2: SNHLY, FYNNEI. This CDR3 contains 16 residues. The V end lost 7 bases, the J end lost 5 bases, and 20 bases lay between the germline ends. The CDR3 sequence is CASTEQGSFETGELFF. The CDR3 bases are TGTGCCAGCACAGAGCAGGGATCTTTCGAAACCGGGGAGCTGTTTTTT.

This clone was recorded only once. The chain couples TRBV19 to TRBJ1-2; 7 bases match TRBD1. The CDR3 spans 14 residues. Germline V gene lookup returns CDR1 LNHDA and CDR2 SQIVND (reference sequence). V gave up 8 bases and J gave up 7 bases; unmatched junction bases: 13. The CDR3 reads CASYDRDLLSGYTF. The CDR3 DNA is TGTGCCAGTTATGACAGGGACCTCCTTAGTGGCTACACCTTC. Based on the CDR3 plus reference TRBV19 and TRBJ1-2, the full variable domain is DGGITQSPKYLFRKEGQNVTLSCEQNLNHDAMYWYRQDPGQGLRLIYYSQIVNDFQKGDIAEGYSVSREKKESFPLTVTSAQKNPTAFYLCASYDRDLLSGYTFGSGTRLTVV.

The chain recombines TRBV4-1 with TRBJ2-7, with 9 bases lining up with TRBD1. The CDR3 has 16 amino acids. Germline trimming cut 3 bases from V and 2 bases from J; bases unmatched to any gene: 8. Germline lookup yields CDR1 MGHRA and CDR2 YSYEKL. The CDR3, as DNA: TGCGCCAGCAGCCATGCCCCTGGGACAGGGACCTACGAGCAGTACTTC. The encoded protein is CASSHAPGTGTYEQYF.

V gene TRBV30 combines with J gene TRBJ1-6; tentatively, D is TRBD1 (6 bases). This CDR3 has 15 amino acids. CDR1 is GTSNPN and CDR2 is SVGIG in the germline V gene (reference sequence). Trimming took 0 bases from V and 18 from J, leaving 24 bases between them. The CDR3 nucleotides are TGTGCCTGGAGTGTACCCCCCCCAGGGGCTCCGACGTACCACTTT. Encoded protein: CAWSVPPPGAPTYHF. Full variable domain (rest looked up from reference TRBV30 and TRBJ1-6): SQTIHQWPATLVQPVGSPLSLECTVEGTSNPNLYWYRQAAGRGLQLLFYSVGIGQISSEVPQNLSASRPQDRQFILSSKKLLLSDSGFYLCAWSVPPPGAPTYHFGNGTRLTVT.